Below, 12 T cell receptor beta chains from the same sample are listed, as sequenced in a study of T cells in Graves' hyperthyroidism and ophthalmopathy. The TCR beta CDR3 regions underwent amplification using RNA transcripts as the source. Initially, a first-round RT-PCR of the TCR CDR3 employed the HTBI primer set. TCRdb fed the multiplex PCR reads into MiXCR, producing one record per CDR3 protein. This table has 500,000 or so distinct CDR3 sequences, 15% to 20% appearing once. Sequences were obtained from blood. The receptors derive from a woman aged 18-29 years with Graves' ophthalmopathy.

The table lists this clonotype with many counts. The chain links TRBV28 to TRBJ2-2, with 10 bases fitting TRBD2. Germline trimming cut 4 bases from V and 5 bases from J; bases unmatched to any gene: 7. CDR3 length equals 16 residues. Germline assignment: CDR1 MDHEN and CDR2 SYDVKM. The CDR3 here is CASSSPSGSGTGELFF. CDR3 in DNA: TGTGCCAGCAGTTCCCCTAGCGGGAGCGGGACCGGGGAGCTGTTTTTT. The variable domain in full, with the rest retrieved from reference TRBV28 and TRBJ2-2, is DVKVTQSSRYLVKRTGEKVFLECVQDMDHENMFWYRQDPGLGLRLIYFSYDVKMKEKGDIPEGYSVSREKKERFSLILESASTNQTSMYLCASSSPSGSGTGELFFGEGSRLTVL.

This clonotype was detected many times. CDR3 in amino acids: CASSSVGGDTEAFF. The CDR3 DNA is TGTGCCAGCAGCTCCGTCGGAGGGGACACTGAAGCTTTCTTT. The chain combines TRBV11-1 with TRBJ1-1, with D possibly matching TRBD1 (5 bases). The CDR3 extends over 14 amino acids. Trimming removed 4 bases at V and 3 bases at J, with 12 bases between. Germline V CDR1 and CDR2: SGHAT, FQDESV (reference sequence).

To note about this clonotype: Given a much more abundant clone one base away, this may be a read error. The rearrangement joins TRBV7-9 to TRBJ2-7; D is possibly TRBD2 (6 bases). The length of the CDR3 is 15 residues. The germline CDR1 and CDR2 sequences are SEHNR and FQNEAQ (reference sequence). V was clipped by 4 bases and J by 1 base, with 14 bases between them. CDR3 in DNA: TGTGCCAGCAGCTCACCTTCGGGGAGGTCCTACGAGCAGTACTTC. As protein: CASSSPSGRSYEQYF.

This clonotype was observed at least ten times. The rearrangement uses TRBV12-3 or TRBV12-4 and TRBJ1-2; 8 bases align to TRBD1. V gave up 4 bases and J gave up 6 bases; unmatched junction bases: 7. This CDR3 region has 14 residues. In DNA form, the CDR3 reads TGTGCCAGCAGTTCCGGACAGGGATATAATGGCTACACCTTC. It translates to CASSSGQGYNGYTF.

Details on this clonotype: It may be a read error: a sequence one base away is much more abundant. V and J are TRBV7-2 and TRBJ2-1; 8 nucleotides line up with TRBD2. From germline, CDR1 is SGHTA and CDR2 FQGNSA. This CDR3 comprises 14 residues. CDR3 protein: CASKTAGDYNGQFF. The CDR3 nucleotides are TGTGCCAGCAAAACAGCGGGGGACTACAATGGGCAGTTCTTC.

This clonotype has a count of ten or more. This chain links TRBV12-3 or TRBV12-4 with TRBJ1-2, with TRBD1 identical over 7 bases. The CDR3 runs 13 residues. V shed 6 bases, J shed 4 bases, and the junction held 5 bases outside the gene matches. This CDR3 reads CASSTDRVYGYTF. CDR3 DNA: TGTGCCAGCAGCACAGACAGGGTCTATGGCTACACCTTC.

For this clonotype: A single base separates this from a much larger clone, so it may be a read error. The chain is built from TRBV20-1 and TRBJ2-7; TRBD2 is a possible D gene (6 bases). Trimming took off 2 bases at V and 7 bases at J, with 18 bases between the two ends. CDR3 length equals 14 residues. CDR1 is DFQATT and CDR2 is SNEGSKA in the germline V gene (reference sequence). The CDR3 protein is CSARLAGSPGEQYF. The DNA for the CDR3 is TGCAGTGCTAGACTAGCCGGGAGCCCAGGGGAGCAGTACTTC.

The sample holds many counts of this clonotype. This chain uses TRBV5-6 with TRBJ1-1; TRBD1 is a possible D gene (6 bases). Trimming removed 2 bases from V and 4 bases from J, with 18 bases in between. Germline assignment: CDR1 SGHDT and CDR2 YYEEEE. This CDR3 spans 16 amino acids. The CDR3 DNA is TGTGCCAGCAGCTTAGTGAGGGGGTTGAGGAGCACTGAAGCTTTCTTT. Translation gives CASSLVRGLRSTEAFF.

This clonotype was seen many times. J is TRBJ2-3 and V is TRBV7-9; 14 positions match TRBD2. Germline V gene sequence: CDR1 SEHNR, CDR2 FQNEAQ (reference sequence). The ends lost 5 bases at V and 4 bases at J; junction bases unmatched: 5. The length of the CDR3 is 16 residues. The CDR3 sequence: CASSRGLAGGPDTQYF. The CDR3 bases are TGTGCCAGCAGCCGAGGACTAGCGGGGGGCCCAGATACGCAGTATTTT.

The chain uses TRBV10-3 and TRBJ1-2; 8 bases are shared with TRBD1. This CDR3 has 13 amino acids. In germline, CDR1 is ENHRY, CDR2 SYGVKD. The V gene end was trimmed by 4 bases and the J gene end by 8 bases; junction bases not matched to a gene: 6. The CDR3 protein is CAISAAGGDGYTF. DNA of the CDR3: TGTGCCATCAGTGCAGCAGGGGGCGACGGCTACACCTTC.

CDR3 sequence (DNA): TGTGCCAGCAGCTTGGGGCAGGGAGGGGACGAGCAGTACTTC. Translation: CASSLGQGGDEQYF. The chain links TRBV5-5 to TRBJ2-7; 7 nucleotides line up with TRBD2. In germline, CDR1 is SGHKS, CDR2 YYEKEE (reference sequence). The CDR3 extends over 14 amino acids. Germline trimming cut 0 bases from V and 5 bases from J; bases unmatched to any gene: 5.

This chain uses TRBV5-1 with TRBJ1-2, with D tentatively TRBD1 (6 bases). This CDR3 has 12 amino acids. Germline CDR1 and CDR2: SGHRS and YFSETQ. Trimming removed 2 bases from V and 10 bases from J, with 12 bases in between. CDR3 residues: CASSLSSGDYTF. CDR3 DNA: TGCGCCAGCAGCTTATCCTCAGGGGACTACACCTTC.